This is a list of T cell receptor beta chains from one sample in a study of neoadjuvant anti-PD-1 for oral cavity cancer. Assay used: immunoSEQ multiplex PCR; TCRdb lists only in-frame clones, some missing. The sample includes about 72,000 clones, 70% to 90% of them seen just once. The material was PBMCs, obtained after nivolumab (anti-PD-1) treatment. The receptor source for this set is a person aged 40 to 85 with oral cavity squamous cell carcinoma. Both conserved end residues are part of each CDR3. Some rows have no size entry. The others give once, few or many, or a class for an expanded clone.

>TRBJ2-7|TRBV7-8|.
CASSFAGTEYEQYF
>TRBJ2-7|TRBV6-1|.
CASSEIGDRGLSEQYF
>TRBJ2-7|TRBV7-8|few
CASDGGNSYEQYF
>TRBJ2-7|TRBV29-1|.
CSGGGYRYGEQYF
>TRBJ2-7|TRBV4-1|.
CASSQGLDPYEQYF
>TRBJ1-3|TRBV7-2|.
CASSLVGGPGNTIYF
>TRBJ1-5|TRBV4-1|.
CASSQGGQGAKQPQHF
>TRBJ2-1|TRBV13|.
CASTLAGGNNEQFF
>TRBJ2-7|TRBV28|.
CASTEGGRGWEQYF
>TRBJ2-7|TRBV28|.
CASSPPLAGDYEQYF
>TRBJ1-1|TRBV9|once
CASSTQGGTEAFF
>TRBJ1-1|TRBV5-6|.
CASSPRVGTEAFF
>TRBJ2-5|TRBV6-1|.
CASSSLATLQETQYF
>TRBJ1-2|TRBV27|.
CASSLSGFGGYTF
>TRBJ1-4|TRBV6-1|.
CASSEGLSYTEKLFF
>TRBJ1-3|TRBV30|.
CAWIPKGQAYF
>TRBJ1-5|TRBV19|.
CASSYQVSTGSRPQHF
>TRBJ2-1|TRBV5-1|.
CASSSPTGRAYNEQFF
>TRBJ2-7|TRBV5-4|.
CASSLELAGGSYEQYF
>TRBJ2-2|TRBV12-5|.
CASGLGTGELFF
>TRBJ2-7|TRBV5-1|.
CASSSSSGGTYEQYF
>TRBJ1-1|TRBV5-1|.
CASSLALTGNTEAFF
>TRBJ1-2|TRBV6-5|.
CASSYSPQGGGYTF
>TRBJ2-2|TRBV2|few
CASSPSEPGTGELFF
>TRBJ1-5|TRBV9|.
CASSVESGQPQHF
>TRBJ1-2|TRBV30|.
CAWGPPQGLSGYTF
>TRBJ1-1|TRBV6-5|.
CASSSVEGEAFF
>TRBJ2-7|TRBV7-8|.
CASSLQTSGSYEQYF
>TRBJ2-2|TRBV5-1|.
CASTIKTGGPGELFF
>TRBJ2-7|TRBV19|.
CASSKQGGLYEQYF
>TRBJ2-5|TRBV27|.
CASSLWGSNLIETQYF
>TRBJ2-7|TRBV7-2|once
CASSLRVRAGANEQYF
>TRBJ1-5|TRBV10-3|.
CAISDFDGQTSRGYSNQPQHF
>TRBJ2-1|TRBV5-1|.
CASSFGLAGGDEQFF
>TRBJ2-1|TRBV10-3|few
CAISESSGGMSNEQFF
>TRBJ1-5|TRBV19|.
CASSIGQGQRQPQHF
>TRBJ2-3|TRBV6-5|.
CASRADGTDTQYF
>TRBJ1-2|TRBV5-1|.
CASSLEGGQGYTF
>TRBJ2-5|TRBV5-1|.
CASSLEVGPWETQYF
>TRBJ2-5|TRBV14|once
CASSQGSETQYF